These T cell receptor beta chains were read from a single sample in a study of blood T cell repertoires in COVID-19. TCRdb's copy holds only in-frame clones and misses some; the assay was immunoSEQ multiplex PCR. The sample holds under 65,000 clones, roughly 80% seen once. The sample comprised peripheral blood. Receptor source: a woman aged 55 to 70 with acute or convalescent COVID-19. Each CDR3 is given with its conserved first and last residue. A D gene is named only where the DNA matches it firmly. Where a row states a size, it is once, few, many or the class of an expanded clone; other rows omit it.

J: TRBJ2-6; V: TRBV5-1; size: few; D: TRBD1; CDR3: CASSLRQGSFGGANVLTF; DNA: TGCGCCAGCAGCTTACGACAGGGCAGTTTTGGTGGGGCCAACGTCCTGACTTTC
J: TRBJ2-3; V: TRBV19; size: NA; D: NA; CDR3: CASSPRTGGAADTQYF; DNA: TGTGCCAGTAGTCCACGAACAGGGGGGGCGGCAGATACGCAGTATTTT
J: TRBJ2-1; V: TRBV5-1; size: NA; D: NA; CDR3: CASSSTDSYNEQFF; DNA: TGCGCCAGCAGCTCTACGGACTCGTACAATGAGCAGTTCTTC
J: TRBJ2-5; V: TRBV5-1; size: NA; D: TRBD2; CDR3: CASSLELREGTQYF; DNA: TGCGCCAGCAGCTTGGAATTACGGGAGGGGACCCAGTACTTC
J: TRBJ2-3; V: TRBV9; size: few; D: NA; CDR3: CASSVAPSTDTQYF; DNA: TGTGCCAGCAGCGTAGCTCCTAGCACAGATACGCAGTATTTT
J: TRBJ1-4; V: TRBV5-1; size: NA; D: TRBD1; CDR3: CASSLGTLGTANEKLFF; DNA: TGCGCCAGCAGCTTAGGTACTTTGGGGACAGCGAATGAAAAACTGTTTTTT
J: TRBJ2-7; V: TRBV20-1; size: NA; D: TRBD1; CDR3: CSASGPGQGQWQYF; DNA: TGCAGTGCTAGTGGTCCGGGACAGGGGCAATGGCAGTACTTC
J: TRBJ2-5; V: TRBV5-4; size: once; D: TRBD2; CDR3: CASSRGEEGTQYF; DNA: TGTGCCAGCAGCCGGGGGGAGGAGGGGACCCAGTACTTC
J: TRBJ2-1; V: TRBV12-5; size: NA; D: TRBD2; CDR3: CASGFGGVNEQFF; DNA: TGTGCTAGTGGTTTTGGGGGGGTGAATGAGCAGTTCTTC
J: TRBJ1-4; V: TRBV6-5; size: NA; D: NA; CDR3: CASTDRFGGNEKLFF; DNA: TGTGCCAGCACAGACAGGTTTGGGGGTAATGAAAAACTGTTTTTT
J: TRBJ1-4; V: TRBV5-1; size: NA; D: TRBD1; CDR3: CASQPGQQSEKLFF; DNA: TGCGCCAGCCAACCGGGACAGCAATCTGAAAAACTGTTTTTT
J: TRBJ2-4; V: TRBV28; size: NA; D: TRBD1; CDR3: CASSLIGTGRNIQYF; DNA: TGTGCCAGCAGTTTAATAGGGACAGGGAGAAACATTCAGTACTTC
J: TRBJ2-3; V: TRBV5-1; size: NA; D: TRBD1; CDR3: CASSPGTGTTDTQYF; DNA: TGCGCCAGCAGCCCCGGGACAGGGACGACAGATACGCAGTATTTT
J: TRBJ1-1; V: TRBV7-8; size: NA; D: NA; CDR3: CASSLTTVKAAEAFF; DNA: TGTGCCAGCAGTTTGACGACGGTGAAGGCGGCTGAAGCTTTCTTT
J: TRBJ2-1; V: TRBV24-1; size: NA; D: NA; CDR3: CATSTNNEQFF; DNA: TGTGCCACCAGCACTAACAATGAGCAGTTCTTC
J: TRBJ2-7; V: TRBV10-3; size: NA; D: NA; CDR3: CAISDQGGRGSSYEQYF; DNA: TGTGCCATCAGTGATCAAGGAGGCCGGGGAAGCTCCTACGAGCAGTACTTC
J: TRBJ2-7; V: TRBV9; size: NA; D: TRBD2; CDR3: CASSVLPSGGAYEQYF; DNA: TGTGCCAGCAGCGTATTGCCTAGCGGGGGTGCCTACGAGCAGTACTTC
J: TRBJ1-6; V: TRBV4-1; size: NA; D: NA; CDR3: CASSQDRGSSYNSPLHF; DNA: TGCGCCAGCAGCCAAGATCGGGGGAGCTCCTATAATTCACCCCTCCACTTT
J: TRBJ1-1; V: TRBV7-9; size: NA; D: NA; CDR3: CASSPGGSMNTEAFF; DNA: TGTGCCAGCAGCCCCGGAGGGTCCATGAACACTGAAGCTTTCTTT
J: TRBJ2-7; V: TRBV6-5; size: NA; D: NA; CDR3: CASALQGKSSYEQYF; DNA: TGTGCCAGCGCCCTACAGGGAAAGAGCTCCTACGAGCAGTACTTC
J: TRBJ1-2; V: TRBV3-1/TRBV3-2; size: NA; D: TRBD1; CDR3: CASRADRGPNYGYTF; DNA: TGTGCCAGCAGGGCGGACAGGGGCCCTAACTATGGCTACACCTTC
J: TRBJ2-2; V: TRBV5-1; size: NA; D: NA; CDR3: CASSLDSTGELFF; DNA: TGCGCCAGCAGCTTGGATAGCACCGGGGAGCTGTTTTTT
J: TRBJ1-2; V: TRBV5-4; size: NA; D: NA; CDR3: CAWQGFAYGYTF; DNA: TGTGCCTGGCAGGGTTTTGCCTATGGCTACACCTTC
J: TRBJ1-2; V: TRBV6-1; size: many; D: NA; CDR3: CASSEGRGYGYTF; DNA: TGTGCCAGCAGTGAGGGGAGGGGCTATGGCTACACCTTC
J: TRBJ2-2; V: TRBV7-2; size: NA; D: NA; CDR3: CASSLAPRYLTGELFF; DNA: TGTGCCAGCAGCTTAGCCCCACGGTACCTGACCGGGGAGCTGTTTTTT
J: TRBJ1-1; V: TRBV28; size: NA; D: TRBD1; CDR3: CASKTGTGNTEAFF; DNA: TGTGCCAGCAAGACAGGGACTGGGAACACTGAAGCTTTCTTT
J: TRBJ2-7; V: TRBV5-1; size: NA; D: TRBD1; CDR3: CASSLTAGGGYEQYF; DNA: TGCGCCAGCAGCTTGACCGCAGGGGGCGGGTACGAGCAGTACTTC
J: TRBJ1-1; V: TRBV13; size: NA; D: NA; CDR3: CASSLGGGGSEAFF; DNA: TGTGCCAGCAGCTTAGGCGGCGGGGGAAGTGAAGCTTTCTTT
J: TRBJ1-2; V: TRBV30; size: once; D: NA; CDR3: CAWGAPGGASYGYTF; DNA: TGTGCCTGGGGGGCCCCGGGGGGCGCTAGCTATGGCTACACCTTC
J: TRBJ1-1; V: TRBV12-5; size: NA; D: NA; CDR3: CAIGPSRDTEAFF; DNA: TGTGCTATTGGACCGTCCCGGGACACTGAAGCTTTCTTT
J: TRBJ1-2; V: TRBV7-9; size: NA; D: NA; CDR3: CASSLAGAEVGGYTF; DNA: TGTGCCAGCAGCTTAGCAGGGGCCGAGGTAGGCGGCTACACCTTC
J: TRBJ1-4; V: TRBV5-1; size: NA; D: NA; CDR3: CASSLDVRAHSTNEKLFF; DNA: TGCGCCAGCAGCTTGGATGTCAGGGCCCATTCAACTAATGAAAAACTGTTTTTT
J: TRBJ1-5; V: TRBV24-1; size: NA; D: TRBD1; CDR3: CATSDGTGGWDQPQHF; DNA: TGTGCCACCAGTGACGGGACAGGGGGCTGGGATCAGCCCCAGCATTTT
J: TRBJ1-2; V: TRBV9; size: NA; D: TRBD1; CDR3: CASSVGDRSGYGYTF; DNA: TGTGCCAGCAGCGTTGGGGACAGGTCGGGGTATGGCTACACCTTC
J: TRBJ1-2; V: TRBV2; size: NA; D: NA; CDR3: CASRGRGIHYGYTF; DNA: TGTGCCAGCAGGGGGAGGGGGATTCACTATGGCTACACCTTC
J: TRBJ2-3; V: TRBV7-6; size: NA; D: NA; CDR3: CASSPLGGADTQYF; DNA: TGTGCCAGCAGCCCTTTAGGCGGTGCAGATACGCAGTATTTT
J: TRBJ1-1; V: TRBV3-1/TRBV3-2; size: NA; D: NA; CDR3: CASSLRAEAFF; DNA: TGTGCCAGCAGCCTACGGGCTGAAGCTTTCTTT
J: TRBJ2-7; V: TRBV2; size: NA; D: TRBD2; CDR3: CASNGLAGDHSYEQYF; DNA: TGTGCCAGCAATGGGCTAGCGGGGGACCACTCCTACGAGCAGTACTTC
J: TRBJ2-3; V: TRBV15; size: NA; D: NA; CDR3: CATSSAVRDTQYF; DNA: TGTGCCACCAGCAGTGCGGTCCGGGATACGCAGTATTTT
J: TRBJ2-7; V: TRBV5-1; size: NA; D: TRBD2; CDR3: CASSPDRDYNYEQYF; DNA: TGCGCCAGCAGCCCTGACCGGGACTACAACTACGAGCAGTACTTC
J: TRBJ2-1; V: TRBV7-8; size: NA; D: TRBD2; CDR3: CASSSRRPGLAGGNEQFF; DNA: TGTGCCAGCAGCTCCCGCCGCCCGGGGCTAGCGGGGGGAAATGAGCAGTTCTTC
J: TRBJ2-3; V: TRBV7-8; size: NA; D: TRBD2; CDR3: CASSAPKRGRTSTDTQYF; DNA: TGTGCCAGCAGCGCCCCGAAGCGGGGCCGCACTAGCACAGATACGCAGTATTTT
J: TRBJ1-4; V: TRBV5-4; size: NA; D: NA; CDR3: CASSRDSNEKLFF; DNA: TGTGCCAGCAGCCGGGATTCGAATGAAAAACTGTTTTTT
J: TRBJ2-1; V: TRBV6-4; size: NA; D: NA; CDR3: CASSESRRNNEQFF; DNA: TGTGCCAGCAGTGAAAGTAGGCGGAACAATGAGCAGTTCTTC
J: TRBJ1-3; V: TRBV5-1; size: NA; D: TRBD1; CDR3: CASRRDRAGNTIYF; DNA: TGCGCCAGCAGGCGGGACAGGGCTGGAAACACCATATATTTT
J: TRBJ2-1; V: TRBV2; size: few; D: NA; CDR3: CATSPNEQFF; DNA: TGTGCCACCTCCCCCAATGAGCAGTTCTTC
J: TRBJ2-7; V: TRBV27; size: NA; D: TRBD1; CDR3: CASSFNAGTGEQYF; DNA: TGTGCCAGCAGTTTCAACGCCGGGACAGGTGAGCAGTACTTC
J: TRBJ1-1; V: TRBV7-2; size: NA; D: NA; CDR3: CASSLSVARPTEAFF; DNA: TGTGCCAGCAGCTTAAGCGTTGCGCGGCCCACTGAAGCTTTCTTT
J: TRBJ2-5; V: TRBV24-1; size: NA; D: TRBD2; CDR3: CATSAQLAGGLETQYF; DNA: TGTGCCACCAGTGCCCAGCTAGCGGGGGGGTTGGAGACCCAGTACTTC
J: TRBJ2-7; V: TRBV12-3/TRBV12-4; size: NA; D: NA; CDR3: CASSSLTGYEQYF; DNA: TGTGCCAGCAGTTCCCTCACAGGGTACGAGCAGTACTTC
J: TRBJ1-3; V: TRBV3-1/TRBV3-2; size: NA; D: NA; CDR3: CASSQRGGNTIYF; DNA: TGTGCCAGCAGCCAAAGGGGAGGAAACACCATATATTTT
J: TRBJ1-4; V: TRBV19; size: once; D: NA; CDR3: CASRRPGGESEKLFF; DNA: TGTGCCAGTAGACGTCCCGGGGGGGAGAGTGAAAAACTGTTTTTT
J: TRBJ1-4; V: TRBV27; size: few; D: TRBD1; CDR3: CASRAGTGGEKLFF; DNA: TGTGCCAGCAGAGCCGGGACAGGAGGGGAAAAACTGTTTTTT
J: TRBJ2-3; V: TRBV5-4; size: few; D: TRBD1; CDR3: CASEDSGQLYFKQYF; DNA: TGTGCCAGCGAGGACTCGGGACAGCTATACTTTAAGCAGTATTTT
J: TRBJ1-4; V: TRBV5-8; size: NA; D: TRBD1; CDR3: CASSVGQYSEKLFF; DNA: TGTGCCAGCAGCGTGGGACAGTATAGTGAAAAACTGTTTTTT
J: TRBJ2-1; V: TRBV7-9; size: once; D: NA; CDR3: CASSHSGLPGHEQFF; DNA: TGTGCCAGCAGCCACTCGGGACTCCCGGGTCATGAGCAGTTCTTC
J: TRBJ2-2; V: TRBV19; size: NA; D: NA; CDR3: CASSGSTGGELFF; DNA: TGTGCCAGTAGTGGGTCGACGGGCGGGGAGCTGTTTTTT
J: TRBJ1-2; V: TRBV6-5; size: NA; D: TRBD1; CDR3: CASSRGQGVYGYTF; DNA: TGTGCCAGCAGCCGGGGACAGGGCGTCTATGGCTACACCTTC
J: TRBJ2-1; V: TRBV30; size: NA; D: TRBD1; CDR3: CAWSPRGPLTYNEQFF; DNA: TGTGCCTGGAGTCCTAGGGGGCCGTTAACCTACAATGAGCAGTTCTTC
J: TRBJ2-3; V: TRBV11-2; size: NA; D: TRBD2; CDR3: CASSRNPRLAGATDTQYF; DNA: TGTGCCAGCAGCCGTAACCCCCGACTAGCGGGGGCAACAGATACGCAGTATTTT